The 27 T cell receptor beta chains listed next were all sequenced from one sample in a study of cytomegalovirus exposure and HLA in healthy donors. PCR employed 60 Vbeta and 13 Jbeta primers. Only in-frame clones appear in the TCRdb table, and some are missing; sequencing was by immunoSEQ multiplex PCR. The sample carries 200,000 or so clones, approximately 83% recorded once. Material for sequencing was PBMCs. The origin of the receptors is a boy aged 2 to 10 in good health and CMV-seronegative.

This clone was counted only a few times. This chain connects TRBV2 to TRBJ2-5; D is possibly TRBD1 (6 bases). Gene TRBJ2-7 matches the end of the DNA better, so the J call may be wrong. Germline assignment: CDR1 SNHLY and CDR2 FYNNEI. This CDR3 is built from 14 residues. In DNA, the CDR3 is TGTGCCAGCAGTCCGATGGACAGTGCCTACGAGCAGTACTTC. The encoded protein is CASSPMDSAYEQYF.

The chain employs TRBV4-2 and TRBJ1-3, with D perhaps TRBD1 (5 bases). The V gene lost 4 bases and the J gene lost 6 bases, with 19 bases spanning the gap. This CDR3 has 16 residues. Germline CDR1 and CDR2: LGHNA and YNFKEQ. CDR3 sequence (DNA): TGTGCCAGCAGCCCCTTTTTTGGGGGGGATGCAAACACCATATATTTT. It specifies CASSPFFGGDANTIYF.

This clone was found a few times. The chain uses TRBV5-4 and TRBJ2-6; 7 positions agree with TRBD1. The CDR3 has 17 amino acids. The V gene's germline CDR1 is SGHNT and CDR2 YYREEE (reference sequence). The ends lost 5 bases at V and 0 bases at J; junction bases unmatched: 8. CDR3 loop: CASRWGQSLSGANVLTF. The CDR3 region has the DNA TGTGCCAGCAGGTGGGGACAGAGCCTCTCTGGGGCCAACGTCCTGACTTTC. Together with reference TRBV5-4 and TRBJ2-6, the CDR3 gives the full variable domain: ETGVTQSPTHLIKTRGQQVTLRCSSQSGHNTVSWYQQALGQGPQFIFQYYREEENGRGNFPPRFSGLQFPNYSSELNVNALELDDSALYLCASRWGQSLSGANVLTFGAGSRLTVL.

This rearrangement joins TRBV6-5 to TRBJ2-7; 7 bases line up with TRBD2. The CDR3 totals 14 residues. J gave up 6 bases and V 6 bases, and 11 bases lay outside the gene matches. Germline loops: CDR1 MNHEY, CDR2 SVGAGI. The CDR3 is CASRPPGGGREQYF. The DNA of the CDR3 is TGTGCCAGCAGGCCCCCAGGCGGGGGTCGCGAGCAGTACTTC.

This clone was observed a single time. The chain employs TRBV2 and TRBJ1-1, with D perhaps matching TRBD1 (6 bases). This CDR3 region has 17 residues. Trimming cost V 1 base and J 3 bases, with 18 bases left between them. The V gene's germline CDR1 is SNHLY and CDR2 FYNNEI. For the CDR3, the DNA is TGTGCCAGCAGTGAAGGGGGGGGAATTCCAGGGGACACTGAAGCTTTCTTT. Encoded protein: CASSEGGGIPGDTEAFF. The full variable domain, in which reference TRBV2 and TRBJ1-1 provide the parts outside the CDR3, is EPEVTQTPSHQVTQMGQEVILRCVPISNHLYFYWYRQILGQKVEFLVSFYNNEISEKSEIFDDQFSVERPDGSNFTLKIRSTKLEDSAMYFCASSEGGGIPGDTEAFFGQGTRLTVV.

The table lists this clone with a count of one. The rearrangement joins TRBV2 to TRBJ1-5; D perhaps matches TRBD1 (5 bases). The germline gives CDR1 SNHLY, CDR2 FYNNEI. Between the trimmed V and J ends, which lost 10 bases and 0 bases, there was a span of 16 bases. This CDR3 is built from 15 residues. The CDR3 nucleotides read TGTGCCACCCACACAGGACCAAATAGCAATCAGCCCCAGCATTTT. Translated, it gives CATHTGPNSNQPQHF.

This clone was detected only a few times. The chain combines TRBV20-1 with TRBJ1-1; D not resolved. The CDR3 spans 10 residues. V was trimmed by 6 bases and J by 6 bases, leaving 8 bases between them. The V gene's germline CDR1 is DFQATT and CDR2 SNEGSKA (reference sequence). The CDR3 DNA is TGCAGTGCCCAGAGGGCTGAAGCTTTCTTT. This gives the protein CSAQRAEAFF.

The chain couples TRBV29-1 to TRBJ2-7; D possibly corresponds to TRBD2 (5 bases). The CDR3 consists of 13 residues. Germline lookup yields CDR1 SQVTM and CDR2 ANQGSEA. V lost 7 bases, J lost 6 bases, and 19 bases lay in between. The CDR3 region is CSGTASGGSEQYF. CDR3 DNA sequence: TGCAGCGGTACGGCGAGCGGAGGCTCCGAGCAGTACTTC.

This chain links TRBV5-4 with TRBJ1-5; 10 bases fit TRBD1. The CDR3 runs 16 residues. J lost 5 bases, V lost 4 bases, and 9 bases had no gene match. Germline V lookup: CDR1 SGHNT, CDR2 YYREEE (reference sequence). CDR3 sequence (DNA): TGTGCCAGCAGCCTCATGACAGGGGGCGCGGATCAGCCCCAGCATTTT. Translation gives CASSLMTGGADQPQHF.

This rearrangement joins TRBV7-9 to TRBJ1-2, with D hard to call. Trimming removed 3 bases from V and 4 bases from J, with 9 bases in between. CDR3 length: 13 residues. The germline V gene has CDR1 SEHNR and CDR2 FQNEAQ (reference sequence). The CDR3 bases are TGTGCCAGCAGCTTTGAGAACGGCTATGGCTACACCTTC. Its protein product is CASSFENGYGYTF.

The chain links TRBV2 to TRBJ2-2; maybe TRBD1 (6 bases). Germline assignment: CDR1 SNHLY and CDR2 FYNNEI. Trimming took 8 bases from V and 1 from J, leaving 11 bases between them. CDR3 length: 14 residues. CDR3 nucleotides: TGTGCCAGCCTCAGACAGGAGAACACCGGGGAGCTGTTTTTT. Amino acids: CASLRQENTGELFF.

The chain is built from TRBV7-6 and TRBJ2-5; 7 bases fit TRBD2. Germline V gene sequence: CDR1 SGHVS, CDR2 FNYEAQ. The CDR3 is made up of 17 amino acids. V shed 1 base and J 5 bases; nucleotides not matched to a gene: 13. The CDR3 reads CASSLGAGGGLGETQYF. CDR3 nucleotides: TGTGCCAGCAGCTTAGGGGCCGGGGGAGGGCTGGGGGAGACCCAGTACTTC.

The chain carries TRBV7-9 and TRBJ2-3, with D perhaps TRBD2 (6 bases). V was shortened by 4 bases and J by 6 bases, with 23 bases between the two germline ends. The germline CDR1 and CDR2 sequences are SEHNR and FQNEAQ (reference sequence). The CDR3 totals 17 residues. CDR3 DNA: TGTGCCAGCAGCTCTATAGGGACTCGGGGCGCTCGGGATACGCAGTATTTT. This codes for CASSSIGTRGARDTQYF.

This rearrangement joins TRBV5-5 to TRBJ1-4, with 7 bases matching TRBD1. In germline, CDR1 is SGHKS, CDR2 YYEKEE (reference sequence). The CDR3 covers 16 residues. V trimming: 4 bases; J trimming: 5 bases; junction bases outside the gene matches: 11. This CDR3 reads CASSPTRTGRNEKLFF. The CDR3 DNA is TGTGCCAGCAGCCCCACCCGGACAGGACGGAATGAAAAACTGTTTTTT.

The CDR3 DNA reads as TGTGCCAGCAGCTTTGAGGGCTGGGATGAGCAGTTCTTC. This translates into CASSFEGWDEQFF. The chain uses TRBV7-9 and TRBJ2-1; tentative D call: TRBD2 (5 bases). V lost 3 bases to trimming and J lost 8 bases, with 11 bases between them. The CDR3 is made up of 13 amino acids. Germline V gives CDR1 SEHNR, CDR2 FQNEAQ (reference sequence).

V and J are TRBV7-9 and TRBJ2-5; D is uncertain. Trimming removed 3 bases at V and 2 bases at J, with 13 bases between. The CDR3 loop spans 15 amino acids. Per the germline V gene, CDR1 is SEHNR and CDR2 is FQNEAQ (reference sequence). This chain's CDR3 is CASSLIRHAQETQYF. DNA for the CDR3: TGTGCCAGCAGCTTGATTAGACACGCGCAAGAGACCCAGTACTTC.

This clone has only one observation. The CDR3 reads CASSPNGQSYEQYF. CDR3 coding DNA: TGTGCCAGCAGCCCTAACGGACAGTCCTACGAGCAGTACTTC. The rearrangement uses TRBV13 and TRBJ2-7; possibly TRBD1 for D (6 bases). The CDR3 runs 14 residues. The germline V and J ends were trimmed by 5 bases and 1 base, with 12 bases remaining between them. Germline assignment: CDR1 PRHDT and CDR2 FYEKMQ (reference sequence).

The CDR3 region has the DNA TGTGCCAGCAGCTTATCAGCGAGCACAGATACGCAGTATTTT. Amino acids: CASSLSASTDTQYF. J is TRBJ2-3 and V is TRBV11-3; no clear D gene. The V gene's germline CDR1 is SGHNT and CDR2 YENEEA. Trimming cost V 2 bases and J 0 bases, with 6 bases left between them. CDR3 length: 14 residues.

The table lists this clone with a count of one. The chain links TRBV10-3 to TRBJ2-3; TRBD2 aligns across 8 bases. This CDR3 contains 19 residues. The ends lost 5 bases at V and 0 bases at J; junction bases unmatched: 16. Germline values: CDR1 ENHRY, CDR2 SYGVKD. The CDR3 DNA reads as TGTGCCATCAGTTTCCGGGTTGGTAGCGGGATCACTAGCACAGATACGCAGTATTTT. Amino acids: CAISFRVGSGITSTDTQYF.

CDR3 nucleotide sequence: TGCACCAGCAGCGGCGGGAATAGCACAGATACGCAGTATTTT. Protein product: CTSSGGNSTDTQYF. The rearrangement links TRBV1 to TRBJ2-3; the DNA was not used to check the table's D call, TRBD2. TRBV1 counts as a pseudogene. The CDR3 extends over 14 amino acids.

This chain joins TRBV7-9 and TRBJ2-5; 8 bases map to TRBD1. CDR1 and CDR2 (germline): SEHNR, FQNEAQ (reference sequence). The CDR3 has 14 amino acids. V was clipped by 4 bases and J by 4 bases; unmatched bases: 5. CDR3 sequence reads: CASSSYRGRETQYF. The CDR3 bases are TGTGCCAGCAGCTCCTACAGGGGGAGAGAGACCCAGTACTTC. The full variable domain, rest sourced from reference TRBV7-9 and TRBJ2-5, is DTGVSQNPRHKITKRGQNVTFRCDPISEHNRLYWYRQTLGQGPEFLTYFQNEAQLEKSRLLSDRFSAERPKGSFSTLEIQRTEQGDSAMYLCASSSYRGRETQYFGPGTRLLVL.

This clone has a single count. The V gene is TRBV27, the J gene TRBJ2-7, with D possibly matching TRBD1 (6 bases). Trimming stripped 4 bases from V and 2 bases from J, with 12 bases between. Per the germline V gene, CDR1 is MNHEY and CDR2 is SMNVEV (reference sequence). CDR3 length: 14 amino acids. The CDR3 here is CASSSWDTTYEQYF. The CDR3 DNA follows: TGTGCCAGCAGTTCATGGGACACGACCTACGAGCAGTACTTC.

The CDR3 nucleotides read TGCGCCAGCAGCCCGGCTAGCGGCTCCTACGAGCAGTACTTC. This gives the protein CASSPASGSYEQYF. V gene TRBV5-1 combines with J gene TRBJ2-7; 7 bases line up with TRBD2. The germline gives CDR1 SGHRS, CDR2 YFSETQ. The CDR3 contains 14 residues. V lost 4 bases, J lost 0 bases, and 4 bases stayed unmatched.

The CDR3, as DNA: TGTGCCAGCAGCAATAAGCGGGAGGGCCGGGAGACCCAGTACTTC. This translates into CASSNKREGRETQYF. V is TRBV5-4 and J is TRBJ2-5; 10 positions match TRBD2. CDR3 length: 15 residues. V gave up 4 bases and J gave up 5 bases; unmatched junction bases: 8. Germline V gives CDR1 SGHNT, CDR2 YYREEE (reference sequence).

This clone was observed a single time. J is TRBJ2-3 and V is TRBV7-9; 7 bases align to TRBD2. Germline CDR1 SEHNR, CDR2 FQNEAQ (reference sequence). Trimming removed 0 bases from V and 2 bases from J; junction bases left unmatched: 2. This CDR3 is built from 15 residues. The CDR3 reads CASSLAAGVTDTQYF. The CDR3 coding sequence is TGTGCCAGCAGCTTAGCGGCGGGAGTCACAGATACGCAGTATTTT.

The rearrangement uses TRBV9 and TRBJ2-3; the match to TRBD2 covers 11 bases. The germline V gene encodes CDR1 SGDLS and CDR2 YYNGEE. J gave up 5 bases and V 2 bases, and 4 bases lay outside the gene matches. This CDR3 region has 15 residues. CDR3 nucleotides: TGTGCCAGCAGCGTTAGCGGGAGGGCGAAAGATACGCAGTATTTT. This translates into CASSVSGRAKDTQYF.

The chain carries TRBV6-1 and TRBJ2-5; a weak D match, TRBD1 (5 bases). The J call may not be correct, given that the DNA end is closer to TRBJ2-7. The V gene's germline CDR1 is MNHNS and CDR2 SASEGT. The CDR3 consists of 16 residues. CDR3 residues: CASSEAIGRATDEQYF. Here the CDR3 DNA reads TGTGCCAGCAGTGAAGCGATCGGCAGGGCGACCGACGAGCAGTACTTC.